A selection of T cell receptor beta chains follows, all from one sample in a study of blood T cell repertoires in COVID-19. Method: immunoSEQ multiplex PCR; TCRdb's copy keeps in-frame clones and lacks some. The data show some 500,000 clones, approximately 88% seen once. Sequencing was performed on PBMCs or T cells enriched from blood (not recorded which). These receptors were collected from a woman aged 40-49 years who had recovered from COVID-19. Each CDR3 is given with its conserved first and last residue. A D gene is named only where the DNA matches it firmly. Some rows have no size entry. The others give once, few or many, or a class for an expanded clone.

size	J	D	V	DNA	CDR3
-	TRBJ2-1	-	TRBV7-2	TGTGCCAGCAGCTTAGGGTCTGGGCGTGTCTCCTACAATGAGCAGTTCTTC	CASSLGSGRVSYNEQFF
-	TRBJ1-1	-	TRBV5-4	TGTGCCAGCAGCTTGGATGGGGCGCAGAACACTGAAGCTTTCTTT	CASSLDGAQNTEAFF
-	TRBJ2-1	TRBD2	TRBV24-1	TGTGCCACCGGAGGTTCGGGGACTAGCAACTACAATGAGCAGTTCTTC	CATGGSGTSNYNEQFF
-	TRBJ2-1	-	TRBV27	TGTGCCAGCAGTTTACGGACTACCTACAATGAGCAGTTCTTC	CASSLRTTYNEQFF
-	TRBJ2-4	-	TRBV6-5	TGTGCCAGCAGTCCCCGCCTAGATGTCATTCAGTACTTC	CASSPRLDVIQYF
-	TRBJ2-7	-	TRBV12-5	TGTGCTAGTGGTTTGGACGCGGGGATTAAATACGAGCAGTACTTC	CASGLDAGIKYEQYF
-	TRBJ1-1	TRBD1	TRBV29-1	TGCAGCGTTGACGGTGTGGACAGGGGCGTTCTGAACACTGAAGCTTTCTTT	CSVDGVDRGVLNTEAFF
-	TRBJ2-1	-	TRBV7-2	TGTGCCAGCAGCTCCCGGACCGGGAGTACTGAGCAGTTCTTC	CASSSRTGSTEQFF
-	TRBJ2-7	TRBD1	TRBV9	TGTGCCAGCAGCTCCGGGACAGGCCTAGACTTATCCTACGAGCAGTACTTC	CASSSGTGLDLSYEQYF
-	TRBJ2-1	-	TRBV7-9	TGTGCCAGCAGCTTAAGTCGGCTCGCCAGGTACGGAGAGCAGTTCTTC	CASSLSRLARYGEQFF
-	TRBJ2-7	-	TRBV27	TGTGCCAGCTCATCCCGGGGTTCCTACGAGCAGTACTTC	CASSSRGSYEQYF
-	TRBJ1-3	-	TRBV9	TGTGCCAGCAGCGTAGGAGGAGGCGCCAGACCTGGAAACACCATATATTTT	CASSVGGGARPGNTIYF
-	TRBJ1-2	-	TRBV20-1	TGCAGTGCTAAGTTCTACAGTGGCTACACCTTC	CSAKFYSGYTF
-	TRBJ1-2	-	TRBV6-5	TGTGCCAGCAGTCCCGGCGGCAGTTACCCCTATGGCTACACCTTC	CASSPGGSYPYGYTF
-	TRBJ2-1	TRBD1	TRBV6-5	TGTGCCAGCATCTCGGACAGGGGTGACAATGAGCAGTTCTTC	CASISDRGDNEQFF
-	TRBJ2-1	TRBD1	TRBV6-2/TRBV6-3	TGTGCCAGCAGTAACTCTCCGGGACAGGTAGACAATGAGCAGTTCTTC	CASSNSPGQVDNEQFF
-	TRBJ1-5	TRBD1	TRBV2	TGTGCCAGCAGTTCGGACAGGTCGGTCAATCAGCCCCAGCATTTT	CASSSDRSVNQPQHF
few	TRBJ1-1	-	TRBV18	TGTGCCAGCTCACCACCCGTTCGCACTGAAGCTTTCTTT	CASSPPVRTEAFF
-	TRBJ2-1	TRBD2	TRBV6-5	TGTGCCAGCAGCTCGCCCGGACTAGCAGAGGAGCAGTTCTTC	CASSSPGLAEEQFF
-	TRBJ1-2	-	TRBV11-2	TGTGCCAGCACTAGAGGGGACTCTTCTAACTATGGCTACACCTTC	CASTRGDSSNYGYTF
-	TRBJ2-5	-	TRBV24-1	TGTGCCACCAGCAGACAGGAGCAAGAGACCCAGTACTTC	CATSRQEQETQYF
-	TRBJ2-5	-	TRBV7-9	TGTGCCAGCAGCAAGCTACTAGGAGAAGAGACCCAGTACTTC	CASSKLLGEETQYF
once	TRBJ1-1	-	TRBV28	TGTGCCAGCAGTTTAAGGGCCCCGGGGGGCACTGAAGCTTTCTTT	CASSLRAPGGTEAFF